Below are 30 T cell receptor beta chains sequenced from a single sample in a study of CD8 T cells in ankylosing spondylitis. TCRdb re-derived calls from the 5' RACE reads in MiXCR, one entry per CDR3 protein. The sample includes some 130,000 distinct CDR3 sequences, about an eighth of them seen just once. Sequences were obtained from blood, either unsorted or a sorted T cell fraction (not recorded which). The origin of the receptors is a female donor with ankylosing spondylitis or in good health (not recorded which).

The chain carries TRBV18 and TRBJ2-5; 13 nucleotides match TRBD2. The CDR3 length is 15 residues. CDR1 and CDR2 from the germline V gene are KGHSH and LQKENI. J was trimmed by 5 bases and V by 4 bases; bases with no gene match: 4. The DNA for the CDR3 is TGTGCCAGCTCACGCGGACTAGCGGGGGACGAGACCCAGTACTTC. Translation: CASSRGLAGDETQYF.

The chain has TRBV5-1 and TRBJ1-1; 8 positions agree with TRBD1. CDR3 length: 15 amino acids. The ends lost 2 bases at V and 4 bases at J; junction bases unmatched: 7. CDR1 SGHRS and CDR2 YFSETQ come from the germline V gene. The CDR3 DNA is TGCGCCAGCAGCTTCGGACAGGGATTTATCACTGAAGCTTTCTTT. It specifies CASSFGQGFITEAFF.

This clonotype showed up just a few times. The rearrangement uses TRBV18 and TRBJ2-7; no clear D. The CDR3 is made up of 14 amino acids. The germline V gene has CDR1 KGHSH and CDR2 LQKENI. The ends were cut back, 1 base at V and 2 bases at J, with 9 bases in the middle. The CDR3 sequence: CASSPRDSTYEQYF. Here the CDR3 DNA reads TGTGCCAGCTCACCACGGGATAGTACCTACGAGCAGTACTTC.

Note on this clonotype: This may be a read error: a much more frequent sequence differs by one nucleotide. The chain is built from TRBV20-1 and TRBJ2-1; 10 nucleotides agree with TRBD2. The CDR3 is 17 amino acids. V shed 1 base and J 0 bases; nucleotides not matched to a gene: 6. Germline CDR1 DFQATT, CDR2 SNEGSKA (reference sequence). The CDR3 sequence: CSARVPSGGDSYNEQFF. The CDR3 nucleotides read TGCAGTGCTAGAGTTCCTAGCGGGGGTGACTCCTACAATGAGCAGTTCTTC.

This clonotype has ten or more counts. The rearrangement uses TRBV5-4 and TRBJ1-2; the D is unclear. The CDR3 is made up of 13 amino acids. Germline V gene lookup returns CDR1 SGHNT and CDR2 YYREEE (reference sequence). The ends were cut back, 5 bases at V and 8 bases at J, with 16 bases in the middle. This CDR3 is CASRPTREDGYTF. CDR3 sequence (DNA): TGTGCCAGCAGGCCGACAAGGGAGGACGGCTACACCTTC.

In this sample, this clonotype turned up many times. J is TRBJ2-1 and V is TRBV20-1; D is ambiguous. Trimming took 2 bases from V and 0 from J, leaving 11 bases between them. CDR1 is DFQATT and CDR2 is SNEGSKA in the germline V gene (reference sequence). This CDR3 is built from 15 residues. This CDR3 is CSARMASHSYNEQFF. CDR3 nucleotide sequence: TGCAGTGCTAGAATGGCGTCTCACTCCTACAATGAGCAGTTCTTC.

The chain has TRBV19 and TRBJ2-1; D may be TRBD2 (6 bases). The CDR3 runs 14 residues. Trimming took 6 bases from V and 10 from J, leaving 19 bases between them. The germline gives CDR1 LNHDA, CDR2 SQIVND (reference sequence). CDR3: CASSLSGLPREQFF. As DNA, the CDR3 is TGTGCCAGTAGCCTTTCGGGACTCCCCAGAGAGCAGTTCTTC.

The table lists this clonotype with a few counts. J is TRBJ2-3 and V is TRBV12-3 or TRBV12-4, with D unclear. Trimming took 3 bases from V and 2 from J, leaving 12 bases between them. CDR3 length: 15 residues. For the CDR3, the DNA is TGTGCCAGCAGTTTGGCTGGAAGGGTCACAGATACGCAGTATTTT. Translation: CASSLAGRVTDTQYF.

This clonotype appeared many times. This chain links TRBV25-1 with TRBJ2-7, with 8 bases matching TRBD1. The V and J ends lost 1 base and 3 bases, in that order; junction bases with no gene match: 2. Germline lookup yields CDR1 MGHDK and CDR2 SYGVNS. This CDR3 has 14 residues. CDR3 amino acids: CASSEWTGNYEQYF. CDR3 nucleotide sequence: TGTGCCAGCAGTGAATGGACAGGGAACTACGAGCAGTACTTC.

This clonotype was detected a few times. The chain uses TRBV9 and TRBJ1-5, with a possible D match to TRBD1 (5 bases). The CDR3 totals 14 residues. CDR1 and CDR2 (germline): SGDLS, YYNGEE. Trimming removed 3 bases at V and 10 bases at J, with 17 bases between. The CDR3 protein is CASSANTGGDPQHF. The CDR3 coding sequence is TGTGCCAGCAGCGCTAACACGGGGGGAGATCCCCAGCATTTT.

This clonotype was recorded many times. This chain uses TRBV27 with TRBJ1-2, with 9 positions matching TRBD1. This CDR3 spans 14 amino acids. Germline CDR1 reads MNHEY; CDR2 reads SMNVEV (reference sequence). With 0 bases clipped from V and 4 bases from J, the junction kept 0 bases outside the gene matches. The CDR3 loop is CASSLSGQGYGYTF. CDR3 bases: TGTGCCAGCAGTTTATCGGGACAGGGCTATGGCTACACCTTC.

Many counts were recorded for this clonotype. CDR3 sequence: CASSFRENWVTDTQYF. In DNA form, the CDR3 reads TGTGCCAGCAGTTTTAGGGAAAATTGGGTCACAGATACGCAGTATTTT. The V and J genes are TRBV12-3 or TRBV12-4 and TRBJ2-3, with D uncertain. Trimming left V 3 bases short and J 2 bases short, with 15 bases between. The CDR3 spans 16 residues.

Turning to this clonotype: Just one base apart from a much larger clone, this may be a read error. The chain combines TRBV30 with TRBJ2-7, with D possibly called TRBD1 or TRBD2 (5 bases each). From germline, CDR1 is GTSNPN and CDR2 SVGIG (reference sequence). Deletions cut 4 bases from V and 4 bases from J, with 14 bases between. CDR3 length: 13 residues. CDR3 protein: CAWNHVREYEQYF. In DNA form, the CDR3 reads TGTGCCTGGAATCATGTCAGGGAGTACGAGCAGTACTTC.

This sequence joins TRBV29-1 and TRBJ2-1; TRBD1 aligns across 11 bases. The CDR3 is made up of 15 amino acids. V lost 7 bases, J lost 5 bases, and 10 bases stayed unmatched. Germline-derived CDR1 and CDR2 are SQVTM and ANQGSEA. The chain's CDR3 is CSGRKAGQGDNEQFF. CDR3 nucleotide sequence: TGCAGCGGTCGAAAGGCGGGACAGGGGGACAATGAGCAGTTCTTC.

On this clonotype: A much bigger clone sits one base away, suggesting this may be a read error. The DNA of the CDR3 is TGTGCCAGCTGGACACACTCTGGAAGCACCATATATTTT. As protein: CASWTHSGSTIYF. V usage is TRBV12-3 or TRBV12-4 and J usage is TRBJ1-3; a weak D match, TRBD1 (5 bases). The CDR3 extends over 13 amino acids.

This clonotype was counted at least ten times. The chain is built from TRBV7-9 and TRBJ1-1; D remains ambiguous. CDR3 length equals 12 residues. The V gene lost 5 bases and the J gene lost 3 bases, with 7 bases spanning the gap. The V gene's germline CDR1 is SEHNR and CDR2 FQNEAQ (reference sequence). CDR3 sequence: CASSRTDTEAFF. DNA for the CDR3: TGTGCCAGCAGCCGCACCGACACTGAAGCTTTCTTT.

This clonotype was seen ten or more times. This sequence joins TRBV2 and TRBJ2-7; D unresolved. V lost 6 bases and J 2 bases, leaving 11 bases between the germline ends. Germline V lookup: CDR1 SNHLY, CDR2 FYNNEI. This CDR3 region has 13 residues. In nucleotides, the CDR3 is TGTGCCAGCAGCGCCCATAAGACCTACGAGCAGTACTTC. Its protein is CASSAHKTYEQYF.

This clonotype has at least ten counts. The chain combines TRBV11-1 with TRBJ1-4; the D is unclear. Trimming removed 5 bases from V and 8 bases from J, with 9 bases in between. In germline, CDR1 is SGHAT, CDR2 FQDESV (reference sequence). The CDR3 has 12 amino acids. CDR3 amino acids: CASSRRGEKLFF. In DNA, the CDR3 is TGTGCCAGCAGCCGTCGGGGAGAAAAACTGTTTTTT.

The CDR3 loop is CASSQQGPSGNTIYF. In DNA, the CDR3 is TGTGCCAGCAGCCAACAGGGTCCCTCTGGAAACACCATATATTTT. V is TRBV14 and J is TRBJ1-3, with D possibly TRBD1 on 5 matching bases. This CDR3 is 15 amino acids long. Trimming cost V 2 bases and J 0 bases, with 8 bases left between them. Germline-derived CDR1 and CDR2 are SGHDN and FVKESK. The variable domain in full, completed from reference TRBV14 and TRBJ1-3, reads EAGVTQFPSHSVIEKGQTVTLRCDPISGHDNLYWYRRVMGKEIKFLLHFVKESKQDESGMPNNRFLAERTGGTYSTLKVQPAELEDSGVYFCASSQQGPSGNTIYFGEGSWLTVV.

This clonotype came up a few times. This chain connects TRBV7-3 to TRBJ2-1; the D gene could be TRBD1 or TRBD2 (6 bases each). V was clipped by 1 base and J by 4 bases, with 14 bases between them. From germline, CDR1 is SGHTA and CDR2 FQGTGA. The CDR3 sequence is 16 residues long. The chain's CDR3 is CASSLMGGLGYNEQFF. CDR3 DNA sequence: TGTGCCAGCAGCTTAATGGGGGGCTTAGGGTACAATGAGCAGTTCTTC.

This clonotype has ten or more counts. The rearrangement uses TRBV20-1 and TRBJ2-7; tentatively, D is TRBD1 (5 bases). V lost 6 bases to trimming and J lost 2 bases, with 14 bases between them. The length of the CDR3 is 13 residues. Germline lookup yields CDR1 DFQATT and CDR2 SNEGSKA (reference sequence). DNA for the CDR3: TGCAGTGCCCCTTCGGACACTCCCTACGAGCAGTACTTC. This translates into CSAPSDTPYEQYF.

The J gene is TRBJ1-2, the V gene TRBV27, with 7 bases identical to TRBD1. Germline-derived CDR1 and CDR2 are MNHEY and SMNVEV (reference sequence). With V trimmed by 8 bases and J by 5 bases, 8 bases remained unmatched. The CDR3 extends over 13 amino acids. The CDR3, as DNA: TGTGCCAGCGGAGACAGGGACTCATATGGCTACACCTTC. Translating gives CASGDRDSYGYTF.

This clonotype was recorded many times. V is TRBV10-3 and J is TRBJ2-7, with 10 bases fitting TRBD1. This CDR3 is built from 15 residues. Germline V gene lookup returns CDR1 ENHRY and CDR2 SYGVKD. The V segment lost 5 bases and the J segment 7 bases; nucleotides outside the gene matches: 11. CDR3 nucleotide sequence: TGTGCCATCAGTTATTCCGGGACAGGGGTGAGGGAGCAGTACTTC. Translating it yields CAISYSGTGVREQYF.

This chain connects TRBV20-1 to TRBJ2-7, with D perhaps given as TRBD1 or TRBD2 (5 bases each). Germline V gives CDR1 DFQATT, CDR2 SNEGSKA (reference sequence). V lost 2 bases to trimming and J lost 6 bases, with 11 bases between them. This CDR3 has 12 amino acids. The CDR3 nucleotides are TGCAGTGCTAGACGTCATGGGGGCGAGCAGTACTTC. As protein: CSARRHGGEQYF.

The table lists this clonotype with many counts. The rearrangement uses TRBV30 and TRBJ2-2; a weak D match, TRBD2 (5 bases). CDR1 is GTSNPN, CDR2 SVGIG, per germline (reference sequence). There are 14 residues in the CDR3. V was pared by 4 bases and J by 2 bases, with 11 bases between. The CDR3 spells CAWTGVLNTGELFF. CDR3 bases: TGTGCCTGGACCGGGGTATTAAACACCGGGGAGCTGTTTTTT.

This clonotype was seen more than once but under ten times. The rearrangement joins TRBV11-3 to TRBJ2-1; 8 bases agree with TRBD2. CDR3 length equals 15 residues. Looked up from germline, CDR1 is SGHNT and CDR2 is YENEEA. The V gene end was trimmed by 2 bases and the J gene end by 3 bases; junction bases not matched to a gene: 3. CDR3: CASSLHGGGYNEQFF. The CDR3, as DNA: TGTGCCAGCAGCTTACACGGGGGGGGCTACAATGAGCAGTTCTTC.

This clonotype appeared many times. V usage is TRBV4-1 and J usage is TRBJ2-7; 10 bases map to TRBD2. The ends lost 0 bases at V and 7 bases at J; junction bases unmatched: 9. Germline V gives CDR1 MGHRA, CDR2 YSYEKL. The CDR3 runs 16 residues. In DNA, the CDR3 is TGCGCCAGCAGCCAAGATCGGGCTAGCGGGAGTTGGGAGCAGTACTTC. Its protein is CASSQDRASGSWEQYF.

The chain combines TRBV5-1 with TRBJ2-2, with 11 bases matching TRBD2. The CDR3 length is 15 residues. Germline V lookup: CDR1 SGHRS, CDR2 YFSETQ. The J segment lost 6 bases and the V segment lost 4 bases, leaving 5 bases of the junction unmatched. The CDR3 DNA reads TGCGCCAGCAGCCCGTTGACTAGCGGGGCCGGGGAGCTGTTTTTT. It yields the protein CASSPLTSGAGELFF.

This clonotype was counted ten times or more. The genes are TRBV5-4 and TRBJ2-1; 7 bases fit TRBD2. The trim removed 4 bases at V and 6 bases at J, leaving 10 bases unmatched. The CDR3 extends over 15 amino acids. The germline V gene has CDR1 SGHNT and CDR2 YYREEE (reference sequence). The CDR3 nucleotides read TGTGCCAGCAGCGTCGAAGCGGGATTCTCCAATGAGCAGTTCTTC. Protein product: CASSVEAGFSNEQFF.

This clonotype came up many times. The chain couples TRBV29-1 to TRBJ1-2; D is unclear. CDR1 SQVTM and CDR2 ANQGSEA come from the germline V gene. V was pared by 7 bases and J by 5 bases, with 20 bases between. The CDR3 runs to 14 residues. The CDR3 loop reads CSAPSGGRSYGYTF. CDR3 DNA: TGCAGCGCCCCCTCTGGAGGCCGTAGTTATGGCTACACCTTC.